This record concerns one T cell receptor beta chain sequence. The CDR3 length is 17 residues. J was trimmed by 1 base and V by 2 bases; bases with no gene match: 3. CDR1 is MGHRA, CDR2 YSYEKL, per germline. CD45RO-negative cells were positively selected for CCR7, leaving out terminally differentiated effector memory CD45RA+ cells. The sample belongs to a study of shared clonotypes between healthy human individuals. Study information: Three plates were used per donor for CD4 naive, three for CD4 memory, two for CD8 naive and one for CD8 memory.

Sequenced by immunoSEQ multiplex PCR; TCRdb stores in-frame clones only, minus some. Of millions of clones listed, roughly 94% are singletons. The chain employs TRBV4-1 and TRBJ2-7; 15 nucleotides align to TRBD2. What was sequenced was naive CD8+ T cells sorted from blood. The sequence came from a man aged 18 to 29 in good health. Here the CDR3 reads CASSQLGTSGRSYEQYF. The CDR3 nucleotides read TGCGCCAGCAGCCAACTAGGGACTAGCGGGAGGTCCTACGAGCAGTACTTC.